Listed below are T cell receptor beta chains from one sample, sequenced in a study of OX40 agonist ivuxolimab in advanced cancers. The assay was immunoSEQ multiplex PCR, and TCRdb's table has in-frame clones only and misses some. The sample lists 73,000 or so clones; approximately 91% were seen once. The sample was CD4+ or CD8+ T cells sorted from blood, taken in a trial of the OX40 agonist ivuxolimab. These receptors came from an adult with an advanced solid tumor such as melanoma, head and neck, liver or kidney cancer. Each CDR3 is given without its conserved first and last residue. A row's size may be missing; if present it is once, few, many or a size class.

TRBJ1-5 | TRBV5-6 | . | ASSLRSAGNQPQH
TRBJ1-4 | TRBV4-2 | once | ASSQESGRADEKLF
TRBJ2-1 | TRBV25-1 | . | ASSRGTYNEQF
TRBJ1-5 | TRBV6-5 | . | ASSYKWGSNQPQH
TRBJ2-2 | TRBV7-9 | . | ASSSNIVSGELF
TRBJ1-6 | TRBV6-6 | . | ASSGGRSYNSPLH
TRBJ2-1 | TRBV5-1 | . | ASSPAGGSSYNEQF
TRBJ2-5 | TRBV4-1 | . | ASSQAGGETQY
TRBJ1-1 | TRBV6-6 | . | ASSYYGQSNTEAF
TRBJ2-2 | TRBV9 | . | ASARWEGRDGELF
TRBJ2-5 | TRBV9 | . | ASSVGEPGETQY
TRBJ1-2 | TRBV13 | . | ASSTPRTTNYGYT
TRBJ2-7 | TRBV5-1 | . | ASSAQTGYEQY
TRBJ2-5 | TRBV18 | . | ASSPGETQY
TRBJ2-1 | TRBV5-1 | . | ASSLPGSYNEQF
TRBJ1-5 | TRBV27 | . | ASSLEGPVGFLGNQPQH
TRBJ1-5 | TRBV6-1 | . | ASRPGQGGNQPQH
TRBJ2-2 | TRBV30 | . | AWELGGGELF
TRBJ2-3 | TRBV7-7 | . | ASSSTPDSSDTQY
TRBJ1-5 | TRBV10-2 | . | ASSESRVWEAPQH
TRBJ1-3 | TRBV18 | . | ASSVGTASGNTIY
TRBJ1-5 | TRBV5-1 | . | ASSPEGGRGQPQH
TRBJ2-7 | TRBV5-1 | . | ASSLAPPNSDEQY
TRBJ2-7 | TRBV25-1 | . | ASSRQDEQY
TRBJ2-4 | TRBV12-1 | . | ASSFRGQGVAKNIQY
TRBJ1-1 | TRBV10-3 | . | AISYADTEAF
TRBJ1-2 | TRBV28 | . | ASSLRGGYT
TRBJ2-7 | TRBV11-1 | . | ASSRKTGALYEQY
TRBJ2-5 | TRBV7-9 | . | ASSLWLAGGREETQY
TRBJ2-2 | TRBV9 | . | ASSPSGRANTGELF
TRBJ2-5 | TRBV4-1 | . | ASSQERLAGGPLETQY
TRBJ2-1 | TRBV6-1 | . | ASSERQGRNEQF
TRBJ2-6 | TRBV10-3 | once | AISEPGRNSGANVLT
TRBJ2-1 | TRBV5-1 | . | ASSAQASGSTEQF
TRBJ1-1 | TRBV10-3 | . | AIRARGAGGVRLGTEAF
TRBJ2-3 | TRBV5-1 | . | ASSLGGGGISDTQY
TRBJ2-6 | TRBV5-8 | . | ASSFDVRSSGANVLT
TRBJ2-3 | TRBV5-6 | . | ASSSRQVDTQY
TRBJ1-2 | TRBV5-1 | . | ASSTWTAGLDGYT
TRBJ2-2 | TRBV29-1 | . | SDTRRETGELF
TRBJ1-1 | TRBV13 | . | ASSSQGLGTEAF
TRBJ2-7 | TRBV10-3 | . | AISDKAGGHEQY
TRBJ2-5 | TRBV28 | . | ASSLGQGGETQY